Listed below are T cell receptor beta chains from one sample, sequenced in a study of technical replicates of blood from several donors. The method was immunoSEQ multiplex PCR; TCRdb's version includes in-frame clones alone and lacks a portion of them. The data hold about 98,000 clones, with almost 96% observed a single time. Sequencing used T cells isolated from PBMCs. The receptors derive from a human donor in good health. CDR3s leave out the opening cysteine and the closing phenylalanine or tryptophan. The D gene is left open where the match is weak.

j_call | d_call | v_call | cdr3_aa
TRBJ2-2 | TRBD1 | TRBV29-1 | SGRQGDTGELF
TRBJ1-2 | TRBD1 | TRBV19 | ASNDRGQSYGYT
TRBJ2-7 | TRBD2 | TRBV4-2 | ASSQVATSGGAGEQY
TRBJ2-6 | . | TRBV5-4 | ASSPWDTSGANVLT
TRBJ1-2 | TRBD1 | TRBV18 | ASSPALLTGAINYGYT
TRBJ2-7 | . | TRBV25-1 | ASSEPTGTYEQY
TRBJ2-2 | . | TRBV28 | ASSSSRTFPGELF
TRBJ2-1 | TRBD2 | TRBV5-1 | ASLRTSGGTYNEQF
TRBJ2-2 | . | TRBV5-1 | ASSFAPAGELF
TRBJ2-5 | . | TRBV10-3 | AISRTPGEETQY
TRBJ2-7 | TRBD2 | TRBV27 | ASSLKLAGEYEQY
TRBJ2-1 | . | TRBV5-1 | ASSFEGTYNEQF
TRBJ2-1 | . | TRBV11-2 | ASSLEGPTYYNEQF
TRBJ1-4 | TRBD1 | TRBV27 | ASRDGTGPILNEKLF
TRBJ1-2 | TRBD1 | TRBV10-2 | ASTRDRIPYGYT
TRBJ2-7 | TRBD2 | TRBV6-6 | ASSPRLAEPYEQY
TRBJ2-7 | . | TRBV28 | ASLQGGTGDEQY
TRBJ2-3 | TRBD2 | TRBV5-4 | ASSSFIAGRDTQY
TRBJ1-5 | . | TRBV6-4 | ASISRGDSNQPQH
TRBJ2-7 | TRBD1 | TRBV7-9 | ASSPTTGVREQY
TRBJ1-3 | TRBD1 | TRBV19 | ASSQTGSGNTIY
TRBJ2-4 | TRBD1 | TRBV18 | ASSPGQGEVIQY
TRBJ2-1 | TRBD2 | TRBV12-5 | ASGLQRTGTREGPFPEQF
TRBJ2-7 | TRBD2 | TRBV9 | ASAGEGEQY
TRBJ1-1 | TRBD1 | TRBV5-1 | ASSLQRGLGGTEAF
TRBJ2-1 | TRBD2 | TRBV14 | ASSQVGLADAYNEQF
TRBJ2-5 | TRBD1 | TRBV19 | ASSGGTGAETQY
TRBJ2-3 | TRBD1 | TRBV19 | ASSTTGADTQY
TRBJ1-1 | . | TRBV28 | ASSFRVTEAF
TRBJ2-7 | TRBD2 | TRBV18 | ASSPTGGLSYEQY
TRBJ1-5 | . | TRBV19 | ASSPYSNQPQH
TRBJ2-5 | TRBD1 | TRBV19 | ASSLDRGSQTQY
TRBJ2-4 | TRBD1 | TRBV15 | ATGTGETKNIQY
TRBJ2-7 | TRBD1 | TRBV5-1 | ASSLGTGRAYEQY
TRBJ2-7 | TRBD1 | TRBV27 | ASSPSGTVRSYEQY
TRBJ1-5 | . | TRBV7-6 | ASSLQGMTPQH
TRBJ2-7 | . | TRBV9 | ASSVERDTPYEQY
TRBJ1-5 | . | TRBV27 | ASSLSGRGYHQPQH
TRBJ2-2 | TRBD1 | TRBV5-1 | ASSTPGQGASNTGELF
TRBJ2-5 | TRBD1 | TRBV7-8 | ASSKNTGAQETQY
TRBJ1-2 | TRBD1 | TRBV18 | ASATGGVDGYT